These T cell receptor beta chains were read from a single sample in a study of glioma-infiltrating T cells. TCRdb used MiXCR to reprocess the multiplex PCR reads, holding one entry per CDR3 protein. The sample has about 380,000 distinct CDR3 sequences, around 38% seen once; the top ten hold around 12%. The sample was glioma tissue, nonneoplastic brain tissue, or PBMCs (not recorded which). The source is a human donor with low-grade glioma or glioblastoma, undergoing nonglioma brain surgery, or in good health (not recorded which). Both conserved end residues are part of each CDR3. A D gene is named only where the DNA matches it firmly. Rows may omit the clone size; those that give it use once, few, many or a size class.

D gene	V gene	clone size	J gene	CDR3 protein	CDR3 DNA
NA	TRBV28	many	TRBJ1-3	CASEADSGNTIYF	TGTGCATCCGAGGCTGACTCTGGAAACACCATATATTTT
NA	TRBV6-1	few	TRBJ2-7	CASSLTGLTSSYEQYF	TGTGCCAGCAGTCTCACGGGACTGACGAGCTCCTACGAGCAGTACTTC
TRBD1	TRBV15	NA	TRBJ2-1	CATSRDRGYNVQFF	TGTGCCACCAGCAGGGACAGGGGATACAATGTGCAGTTCTTC
NA	TRBV6-1	once	TRBJ1-4	CAISDFRDGEKLFF	TGTGCCATCAGTGACTTCCGGGACGGGGAAAAACTGTTTTTT
NA	TRBV7-2	few	TRBJ1-5	CASSLAPGNQPQHF	TGTGCCAGCAGCTTAGCACCGGGGAATCAGCCCCAGCATTTT
TRBD2	TRBV19	few	TRBJ2-7	CASSYPTSGAEQYF	TGTGCTAGTAGTTACCCCACTAGCGGGGCCGAGCAGTACTTC
TRBD2	TRBV27	many	TRBJ2-1	CASSFEAASGYNEQFF	TGTGCCAGCAGTTTTGAAGCGGCTAGCGGTTACAATGAGCAGTTCTTC
NA	TRBV19	NA	TRBJ2-1	CASEDYNEQFF	TGTGCCTCGGAGGACTACAATGAGCAGTTCTTC
NA	TRBV7-9	few	TRBJ1-2	CASSLEPVGYTF	TGTGCCAGCAGCTTAGAACCGGTTGGCTACACCTTC
TRBD2	TRBV6-5	many	TRBJ2-5	CASSYPDGRGETQYF	TGTGCCAGCAGTTATCCCGACGGGAGGGGTGAGACCCAGTACTTC
NA	TRBV28	NA	TRBJ2-5	CASSGNQGTQEAQYF	TGTGCCAGCAGCGGGAATCAGGGTACCCAAGAGGCCCAGTACTTC
NA	TRBV6-4	few	TRBJ2-3	CASSEVAEGTDTQYF	TGTGCCAGCAGTGAAGTAGCGGAGGGCACAGATACGCAGTATTTT
NA	TRBV6-5	few	TRBJ1-1	CASSYNRLNTEALF	TGTGCCAGCAGTTATAACAGGTTGAACACTGAAGCTCTCTTT
TRBD2	TRBV2	NA	TRBJ2-1	CASSASGGIYNEQFF	TGTGCCAGCAGTGCTAGCGGGGGAATTTACAATGAGCAGTTCTTC
NA	TRBV28	many	TRBJ1-1	CASSSGGGRNAEAFF	TGTGCCAGCAGCTCAGGAGGGGGGCGAAATGCTGAAGCTTTCTTT
TRBD1	TRBV7-2	NA	TRBJ2-5	CASSLQGAQRETQYF	TGCGCCAGCAGCTTGCAGGGGGCGCAGCGGGAGACCCAGTACTTC
NA	TRBV3-1	NA	TRBJ2-6	CASSQSISGANVLTF	TGTGCCAGCAGCCAATCAATTTCTGGGGCCAACGTCCTGACTTTC